This T cell receptor (beta chain) was recorded in a study of beta chain features in type 1 diabetes listed by TCRdb under 2018. Notes on the research overall: Mean age, gender distribution, total cell number and subset yield did not differ between patients and healthy donors. A total of under 120,000,000 sorted cells were examined across all samples, and RNA yield correlated strongly with the number of cells per subset. The study compared the TCRB repertoires of sorted circulating CD4+ T cell subsets in recently diagnosed type 1 diabetes patients with those in matched healthy donors. Naive and central memory subsets were obtained from all 28 donors, but regulatory and stem cell-like memory subsets were isolated from only 8 patients and roughly 8 healthy donors. Results the study describes overall, beyond this receptor: Naive, central memory and regulatory TCRB repertoires appeared to be more alike among patients than among healthy donors. Patients with type 1 diabetes made fewer insertions and deleted more nucleotides at VDJ recombination sites, implying thymic rearrangement abnormalities. Because small numbers of individuals were included in the HLA sub-analyses, any influence of HLA type on TCRB rearrangement was left unresolved. Sequencing cDNA rather than genomic DNA could over-represent highly expressing activated cells, although activation and CD3 levels did not differ between groups. Shorter templates might be favored by PCR, yet because patient and control samples were amplified and corrected together, any such skew would affect both groups equally. Type 1 diabetes patients showed a moderate but significant shortening of TCRB CDR3 length in all four CD4+ subsets.

With respect to this clone: This clone's antigen is unknown. No base qualities exist here, and no much larger clone lies one base off it.

Via the germline V gene, CDR1 is KGHSH and CDR2 LQKENI. The CDR3 sequence holds 17 residues, the cysteine and phenylalanine included. Of the read, only the CDR3 DNA is kept; its 51 bases are in frame from base 1. For this chain, trimming is 4 bases at the V end and 5 bases at the J end, and the number of junction bases without a gene match is 13. The High Capacity cDNA Reverse Transcription Kit was used to reverse transcribe all of the isolated RNA, meaning that expressed TCRB transcripts were what got sequenced. Naive, central memory and regulatory T cell samples underwent deep immunoSEQ sequencing, averaging approximately 3.3 million total reads per sample. Sorted cells were lysed in RLT buffer and RNA was extracted with DNase-treated RNeasy Micro or Mini kits, depending on cell number. To prevent cross-contamination, every cell subset was processed on its own, while patient and healthy donor samples were processed together. The immunoSEQ multiplex PCR was used to amplify TCRB sequences from cDNA, generating 87-bp fragments that spanned the CDR3 region. The amplicons were sequenced using the Illumina HiSeq platform. Processing in the source paper ran as follows. Synthetic template baselines were used to correct PCR bias computationally, reads within Hamming distance 2 were collapsed, and singletons that could not be merged were discarded. Reads were aligned against IMGT to assign V, D and J genes, CDR3 length and insertions or deletions at six rearrangement sites. Within each subset, clonotype counts were normalized to the number of sorted cells before true diversity and Gini coefficients were calculated with the tcR R package. Repertoire sharing was quantified using the overlap coefficient calculated on TCRB nucleotide sequences. Here the immuneACCESS table is served through TCRdb, limited to in-frame sequences with V and J called. Missing clones are a known gap in these copies; in checked studies unresolved V genes cover under half, and the rest lacks a known reason. V and J calls plus clone size are reproduced from that table; the DNA served to infer D and trimming. Here the sample has fewer than 45,000 clones; around 60% occur a single time. Jointly, the top ten make up approximately 2% of the sample.

Each donor gave one peripheral blood draw, roughly 120 mL on average, collected into heparinised tubes. Using a panel that included CD45RO, CCR7, CD25, CD127, CD95 and CD27, naive, central memory, regulatory and stem cell-like memory CD4+ T cells were sorted on a BD FACSAria II. Every sorted population had a purity above 95%. PBMCs were isolated right away by Lymphoprep density gradient centrifugation and were stained directly, without culture. Samples were stained and sorted in pairs, with one healthy donor and one patient per experiment, so that batch effects were minimized. The sequence is built from TRBV18 and TRBJ1-4; 7 junctional bases match TRBD1. This clonotype was obtained from a woman aged 25 to 39 in good health. The sequencing sample was made of Tregs from blood. In the paper's terms, the cell subset or site label means: regulatory CD4+ T cells. The DNA reads as follows: TGTGCCAGCTCACTATTCGTCCCGGGGACAGCGAATGAAAAACTGTTTTTT. This encodes CASSLFVPGTANEKLFF.